The next 26 T cell receptor beta chains were all read from a single sample in a study of molecular identifiers for immune sequencing clone quantification. TCRdb independently ran MiXCR on the PCR reads; one entry per CDR3 protein. The repertoire consists of under 650,000 distinct CDR3 sequences, with about 20% occurring once and the leading ten covering roughly 0.83%. The source material was naive CD8+ T cells from blood, with Jurkat cell RNA spiked in. As for subset: FACS-sorted CD8+CD4-CCR7+CD45RA+ naive T cells. Receptors were obtained from a human donor in good health. Some libraries in this study had Jurkat cell RNA spiked in.

This clonotype was counted ten times or more. The chain employs TRBV24-1 and TRBJ2-2, with D unresolved. The CDR3 is 13 amino acids. CDR1 is KGHDR and CDR2 is SFDVKD in the germline V gene. V gave up 5 bases and J gave up 4 bases, with 7 bases separating them. The CDR3 bases are TGTGCCACCAGTGCCCCCTTCACCGGGGAGCTGTTTTTT. This gives the protein CATSAPFTGELFF.

Worth noting for this clonotype: This may come from a read error, since a much larger clone is one base off. Given the absence of the conserved phenylalanine or tryptophan at the CDR3 end, a read error is likely. J is TRBJ1-5 and V is TRBV20-1; D not resolved. The CDR3 has 13 amino acids. Trimming took 6 bases from V and 4 from J, leaving 13 bases between them. Germline CDR1 and CDR2: DFQATT and SNEGSKA (reference sequence). This CDR3 is CSASGPRNQPQHL. The CDR3 DNA is TGCAGTGCCTCCGGCCCTAGGAATCAGCCCCAGCATCTT.

This clonotype has a handful of counts. The rearrangement uses TRBV27 and TRBJ2-3; a possible D gene is TRBD2 (5 bases). V gave up 6 bases and J gave up 0 bases, with 19 bases separating them. Germline V gives CDR1 MNHEY, CDR2 SMNVEV (reference sequence). The CDR3 consists of 17 residues. The CDR3 DNA sequence: TGTGCCAGCAGGTCCCTCGCTGGGAGCGGAAGCACAGATACGCAGTATTTT. Its translation is CASRSLAGSGSTDTQYF.

To note about this clonotype: The junction differs from germline at one of its ends, possibly a read error. The chain combines TRBV27 with TRBJ2-1; 10 nucleotides match TRBD1. Looked up from germline, CDR1 is MNHEY and CDR2 is SMNVEV (reference sequence). The CDR3 runs 15 residues. CDR3 bases: TGTGCCAGCAGTCCGATTTTGACAGGGGGCCATGAGCGGTTCTTC. It yields the protein CASSPILTGGHERFF.

V gene TRBV27 combines with J gene TRBJ2-5, with TRBD2 matching over 7 bases. From germline, CDR1 is MNHEY and CDR2 SMNVEV (reference sequence). The CDR3 totals 17 residues. Trimming took 3 bases from V and 5 from J; bases not matched to a gene: 15. The CDR3, as DNA: TGTGCCAGCAGTTTGTATATACCCTCACTGGGGGGGGAGACCCAGTACTTC. Translation gives CASSLYIPSLGGETQYF.

Details on this clonotype: A single base separates this from a much larger clone, so it may be a read error. V usage is TRBV27 and J usage is TRBJ2-7; TRBD1 is a possible D gene (5 bases). This CDR3 spans 14 amino acids. The germline gives CDR1 MNHEY, CDR2 SMNVEV (reference sequence). Trimming removed 5 bases at V and 7 bases at J, with 18 bases between. CDR3: CASSRGTNLREQYF. CDR3 coding DNA: TGTGCCAGCAGTAGGGGAACAAACCTTAGGGAGCAGTACTTC.

This clonotype was picked up a small number of times. This chain links TRBV28 with TRBJ1-2; no clear D gene. The length of the CDR3 is 13 residues. V gave up 3 bases and J gave up 7 bases, with 12 bases separating them. Germline V gene lookup returns CDR1 MDHEN and CDR2 SYDVKM. CDR3 amino acids: CASSLLRAGGYTF. CDR3 bases: TGTGCCAGCAGTTTGCTGAGGGCTGGTGGCTACACCTTC.

This clonotype showed up just once. The rearrangement links TRBV9 to TRBJ2-3; 8 bases agree with TRBD2. The CDR3 consists of 21 residues. The trim removed 3 bases at V and 0 bases at J, leaving 21 bases unmatched. Germline assignment: CDR1 SGDLS and CDR2 YYNGEE. The CDR3 here is CASSDRPPSNGGEFSTDTQYF. CDR3 in DNA: TGTGCCAGCAGCGACAGACCCCCATCTAACGGGGGGGAATTTAGCACAGATACGCAGTATTTT.

There are a few counts of this clonotype. The V gene is TRBV5-5, the J gene TRBJ2-3, with TRBD2 matching 10 bases. CDR1 is SGHKS, CDR2 YYEKEE, per germline (reference sequence). There are 15 residues in the CDR3. V was clipped by 3 bases and J by 4 bases; unmatched bases: 5. The DNA of the CDR3 is TGTGCCAGCAGCTCCGCTAGCGGGGGTGCAGATACGCAGTATTTT. Amino acids: CASSSASGGADTQYF.

In this sample, this clonotype turned up a few times. The V call is TRBV29-1, the J call TRBJ2-7, with D unresolved. The V end lost 2 bases, the J end lost 0 bases, and 14 bases lay between the germline ends. This CDR3 comprises 15 residues. Germline V gene lookup returns CDR1 SQVTM and CDR2 ANQGSEA. CDR3 nucleotides: TGCAGCGTTGAAAGGGTCGGTCGAACCTCCTACGAGCAGTACTTC. Amino acids: CSVERVGRTSYEQYF.

The rearrangement uses TRBV6-2 or TRBV6-3 and TRBJ1-1, with TRBD1 matching 8 bases. Germline V lookup: CDR1 MNHEY, CDR2 SVGEGT. This CDR3 has 17 residues. J lost 0 bases, V lost 2 bases, and 8 bases had no gene match. The CDR3 sequence is CASSYVSGTGVNTEAFF. For the CDR3, the DNA is TGTGCCAGCAGTTACGTTTCGGGGACAGGTGTGAACACTGAAGCTTTCTTT.

This clonotype has ten or more counts. The chain combines TRBV4-1 with TRBJ1-1, with D possibly TRBD1 on 5 matching bases. This CDR3 contains 16 residues. CDR1 and CDR2 (germline): MGHRA, YSYEKL. V shed 3 bases and J shed 2 bases, with 16 bases lying between them. CDR3 residues: CASSHQPDRGNTEAFF. The DNA of the CDR3 is TGCGCCAGCAGCCACCAGCCTGACAGAGGTAACACTGAAGCTTTCTTT.

This clonotype has a count of ten or more. The chain links TRBV30 to TRBJ1-5; no reliable D call. The germline V and J ends were trimmed by 0 bases and 0 bases, with 12 bases remaining between them. Germline loops: CDR1 GTSNPN, CDR2 SVGIG (reference sequence). CDR3 length: 16 residues. The CDR3 reads CAWSVLGGLSNQPQHF. The CDR3 DNA follows: TGTGCCTGGAGTGTACTCGGCGGGCTTAGCAATCAGCCCCAGCATTTT.

Many counts were recorded for this clonotype. The chain combines TRBV4-3 with TRBJ1-1; weak D call: TRBD1 (6 bases). Trimming took 1 base from V and 5 from J, leaving 14 bases between them. Germline CDR1 and CDR2: LGHNA and YSLEER. This CDR3 comprises 15 residues. As DNA, the CDR3 is TGCGCCAGCAGCCAAGGCAGGGGCTGGGGAACTGAAGCTTTCTTT. Its translation is CASSQGRGWGTEAFF.

This clonotype was picked up one time. This may come from a read error, since a much larger clone is one base off. The genes are TRBV11-2 and TRBJ2-3; no clear D gene. The V gene lost 3 bases and the J gene lost 0 bases, with 10 bases spanning the gap. Germline V lookup: CDR1 SGHAT, CDR2 FQNNGV. The CDR3 has 15 amino acids. The CDR3 sequence: CASSLNMSSTDTQYF. The CDR3 nucleotides are TGTGCCAGCAGCTTGAACATGTCTAGCACAGATACGCAGTATTTT.

Notes on this clonotype: Just one base apart from a much larger clone, this may be a read error. The conserved phenylalanine or tryptophan normally closing the CDR3 is absent here, so this likely arose from a read error. This chain uses TRBV12-3 or TRBV12-4 with TRBJ1-1; no reliable D call. V was pared by 7 bases and J by 0 bases, with 12 bases between. This CDR3 comprises 14 residues. CDR3 DNA sequence: TGTGCCAGCACCGAAGGAGCCATGAACACTGAAGCTTTCCTT. It yields the protein CASTEGAMNTEAFL.

Worth noting for this clonotype: The junction departs from the called germline gene at one end, perhaps through a read error. V gene TRBV5-3 combines with J gene TRBJ2-3; no reliable D call. TRBV5-3 qualifies as an ORF whose function is uncertain. The CDR3 consists of 16 residues. The CDR3 region has the DNA TGTGCCAGCAGCTTAAATTCGCGGCCGCCCACAGATACGCAGTATTTT. This gives the protein CASSLNSRPPTDTQYF.

The genes are TRBV9 and TRBJ2-3, with D uncertain. Trimming removed 4 bases at V and 5 bases at J, with 14 bases between. The length of the CDR3 is 14 residues. Germline lookup yields CDR1 SGDLS and CDR2 YYNGEE. Written as DNA, the CDR3 is TGTGCCAGCAGCCCTCGGACCTCCCTAGATACGCAGTATTTT. Protein product: CASSPRTSLDTQYF.

Many counts were recorded for this clonotype. The rearrangement links TRBV24-1 to TRBJ2-1; TRBD1 or TRBD2 may be the D gene (5 bases each). CDR1 and CDR2 from the germline V gene are KGHDR and SFDVKD. Trimming took 7 bases from V and 9 from J, leaving 9 bases between them. The length of the CDR3 is 11 residues. The CDR3 DNA follows: TGTGCCACCAGCAGAGGGACTGAGCAGTTCTTC. It translates to CATSRGTEQFF.

This clonotype was found many times. The rearrangement joins TRBV20-1 to TRBJ2-7, with 9 bases identical to TRBD1. Germline CDR1 reads DFQATT; CDR2 reads SNEGSKA (reference sequence). The CDR3 extends over 13 amino acids. J was trimmed by 2 bases and V by 5 bases; bases with no gene match: 4. The CDR3 region is CSAPGQGAYEQYF. The CDR3 DNA reads as TGCAGTGCTCCGGGACAGGGTGCCTACGAGCAGTACTTC.

This clonotype was seen repeatedly, ten times or more. The chain joins TRBV11-2 to TRBJ2-3; D is unclear. V shed 0 bases and J shed 0 bases, with 7 bases lying between them. The V gene's germline CDR1 is SGHAT and CDR2 FQNNGV. This CDR3 has 15 residues. The CDR3 bases are TGTGCCAGCAGCTTAGAAGGATCTAGCACAGATACGCAGTATTTT. The encoded protein is CASSLEGSSTDTQYF.

Worth noting for this clonotype: This clone may be a read error of a much larger clone one base away. The chain couples TRBV7-9 to TRBJ2-7; maybe TRBD2 (6 bases). In germline, CDR1 is SEHNR, CDR2 FQNEAQ (reference sequence). The CDR3 contains 15 residues. Trimming pared 7 bases from V and 4 bases from J, leaving 20 bases between. CDR3 residues: CASNPYGGNGYEQYF. The CDR3 DNA sequence: TGTGCCAGCAACCCATACGGGGGAAACGGTTACGAGCAGTACTTC.

The chain uses TRBV6-2 or TRBV6-3 and TRBJ1-1; TRBD1 matches 8 bases. CDR1 is MNHEY, CDR2 SVGEGT, per germline. The junction had 17 bases not matched to a gene; V was cut back by 2 bases and J by 3 bases. The CDR3 totals 19 residues. The DNA for the CDR3 is TGTGCCAGCAGTTACGGAGTTCGGGGCAGGGGGCGTTTGGACACTGAAGCTTTCTTT. Its translation: CASSYGVRGRGRLDTEAFF.

The V call is TRBV6-6, the J call TRBJ2-7; D is uncertain. The CDR3 runs to 16 residues. The V and J ends lost 6 bases and 3 bases respectively, with 21 bases between them. Germline values: CDR1 MNHNY, CDR2 SVGAGI (reference sequence). This CDR3 reads CASSPRPGNAFYEQYF. The CDR3 DNA follows: TGTGCCAGCAGCCCCCGGCCTGGCAATGCTTTCTACGAGCAGTACTTC.

This clonotype has at least ten counts. CDR3 in DNA: TGTGCCAGCAGTTTAGGTATTAGGGGACTAGCGGCTGAAGAGACCCAGTACTTC. It encodes CASSLGIRGLAAEETQYF. The chain couples TRBV12-3 or TRBV12-4 to TRBJ2-5, with 11 bases that match TRBD2. This CDR3 region has 18 residues. V gave up 1 base and J gave up 3 bases; unmatched junction bases: 10.

Remarks on this clonotype: This may be a read error: a much more frequent sequence differs by one nucleotide. V and J are TRBV27 and TRBJ1-1, with no clear D. Trimming shortened V by 2 bases and J by 0 bases, and 7 bases separated the two germline ends. Germline assignment: CDR1 MNHEY and CDR2 SMNVEV (reference sequence). The length of the CDR3 is 14 residues. CDR3 sequence (DNA): TGTGCCAGCAGTTTACGCATCATGAACACTGAAGCTTTCTTT. This encodes CASSLRIMNTEAFF.